These 3 T cell receptor beta chains were sequenced from one sample in a study of blood T cell repertoires in COVID-19. Some clones are missing from TCRdb's copy, which holds only in-frame ones; the method was immunoSEQ multiplex PCR. The data contain about 490,000 clones, 70% to 90% of them singletons. Input material: peripheral blood. The receptor source for this set is a human donor in a cohort sampled during active COVID-19.

V usage is TRBV5-8 and J usage is TRBJ1-5; weak D call: TRBD1 (6 bases). This CDR3 is 17 amino acids long. V lost 5 bases and J lost 2, with 20 bases in between. Germline CDR1 reads SGHTS; CDR2 reads YDEGEE. This CDR3 is CASSYRVGVRGNQPQHF. CDR3 in DNA: TGTGCCAGCAGTTACAGGGTTGGGGTTAGGGGCAATCAGCCCCAGCATTTT.

The chain couples TRBV11-2 to TRBJ2-7, with D possibly TRBD1 on 5 matching bases. This CDR3 has 14 residues. The germline V gene has CDR1 SGHAT and CDR2 FQNNGV. V gave up 5 bases and J gave up 4 bases, with 15 bases separating them. In DNA form, the CDR3 reads TGTGCCAGCAGCCGACTTCTGGGGCAATACGAGCAGTACTTC. This gives the protein CASSRLLGQYEQYF.

The chain carries TRBV27 and TRBJ2-2, with a tentative D call TRBD1 (6 bases). Trimming removed 2 bases at V and 4 bases at J, with 11 bases between. The length of the CDR3 is 15 residues. Per germline, CDR1 MNHEY and CDR2 SMNVEV (reference sequence). The CDR3 spells CASSLGQTFTGELFF. The CDR3 DNA is TGTGCCAGCAGTTTAGGACAGACCTTCACCGGGGAGCTGTTTTTT.